What follows are 15 T cell receptor beta chains derived from one specimen sequenced in a study of T-cell memory formation after mild COVID-19. TCRdb analysed the 5' RACE reads with MiXCR anew, one entry per CDR3 protein. The profile shows about 250,000 distinct CDR3 sequences, 15% to 19% of them singletons. The source material was PBMCs or a T cell subset sorted from them (not recorded which). The source is an adult woman who had mild COVID-19 (a few samples of this study predate the infection). Cell type and time point are not known.

J is TRBJ1-1 and V is TRBV9; no clear D gene. CDR1 SGDLS and CDR2 YYNGEE come from the germline V gene. Trimming took off 0 bases at V and 2 bases at J, with 5 bases between the two ends. The CDR3 runs to 13 residues. CDR3 coding DNA: TGTGCCAGCAGCGTAGGGGCAAACACTGAAGCTTTCTTT. It codes for CASSVGANTEAFF.

This clonotype showed up just a few times. The rearrangement joins TRBV6-4 to TRBJ2-5, with 8 bases aligning to TRBD2. This CDR3 region has 16 residues. V lost 5 bases and J lost 2; bases outside the gene matches: 10. The germline gives CDR1 MRHNA, CDR2 SNTAGT. Here the CDR3 reads CASSPSGSGGQETQYF. The CDR3 DNA sequence: TGTGCCAGCAGTCCCTCGGGAAGCGGGGGTCAAGAGACCCAGTACTTC.

This clonotype was found once. The rearrangement links TRBV6-2 or TRBV6-3 to TRBJ2-7; the D gene is possibly TRBD1 (6 bases). CDR1 and CDR2 from the germline V gene are MNHEY and SVGEGT. This CDR3 has 14 amino acids. The ends were cut back, 2 bases at V and 0 bases at J, with 8 bases in the middle. The CDR3 DNA sequence: TGTGCCAGCAGTTACAGGGGGTACTCCTACGAGCAGTACTTC. It specifies CASSYRGYSYEQYF.

This clonotype occurred many times. CDR3 amino acids: CSAGRGSLQETQYF. CDR3 DNA: TGCAGTGCTGGCCGGGGCAGCTTACAAGAGACCCAGTACTTC. V gene TRBV20-1 combines with J gene TRBJ2-5, with D perhaps being TRBD1 or TRBD2 (5 bases each). The CDR3 runs to 14 residues. Germline V gene lookup returns CDR1 DFQATT and CDR2 SNEGSKA (reference sequence). Trimming left V 5 bases short and J 2 bases short, with 15 bases between.

This clonotype has a handful of counts. The chain is built from TRBV7-9 and TRBJ1-3, with D possibly TRBD1 on 5 matching bases. Germline V lookup: CDR1 SEHNR, CDR2 FQNEAQ (reference sequence). The CDR3 covers 13 residues. V was cut by 5 bases and J by 4 bases, with 9 bases left in between. Written as DNA, the CDR3 is TGTGCCAGCAGCCCCCGACAGGGAAACACCATATATTTT. Amino acid sequence: CASSPRQGNTIYF.

There are a few counts of this clonotype. J is TRBJ2-2 and V is TRBV5-5, with 10 bases fitting TRBD2. Germline assignment: CDR1 SGHKS and CDR2 YYEKEE (reference sequence). V was clipped by 0 bases and J by 6 bases; unmatched bases: 8. The CDR3 has 17 amino acids. The CDR3 protein is CASSLVLLAGNSGELFF. DNA of the CDR3: TGTGCCAGCAGCTTGGTACTACTAGCGGGAAATTCCGGGGAGCTGTTTTTT.

The rearrangement joins TRBV18 to TRBJ1-4, with TRBD1 as a possible D gene (5 bases). The CDR3 sequence is 15 residues long. CDR1 and CDR2 (germline): KGHSH, LQKENI. Trimming stripped 3 bases from V and 5 bases from J, with 13 bases between. The CDR3 sequence is CASSPQGLPNEKLFF. CDR3 in DNA: TGTGCCAGCTCACCCCAGGGATTGCCCAATGAAAAACTGTTTTTT.

V gene TRBV10-3 combines with J gene TRBJ1-2; 10 bases fit TRBD1. Germline V gives CDR1 ENHRY, CDR2 SYGVKD. CDR3 length equals 13 residues. Losses at the gene ends were 4 bases for V and 9 bases for J; bases not matched to a gene: 5. The CDR3, as DNA: TGTGCCATCAGTGTCCGACAGGGGGCTAGCTACACCTTC. Amino acids: CAISVRQGASYTF.

The chain carries TRBV15 and TRBJ2-1; D gene uncertain. The CDR3 has 12 residues. Trimming left V 0 bases short and J 6 bases short, with 3 bases between. CDR1 is LNHNV, CDR2 YYDKDF, per germline (reference sequence). The CDR3 loop is CATSREGNEQFF. CDR3 nucleotide sequence: TGTGCCACCAGCAGAGAGGGCAATGAGCAGTTCTTC.

CDR3 nucleotide sequence: TGTGCCAGCTCACCCGGGCAGGGGCCTGGGGCCAACGTCCTGACTTTC. This encodes CASSPGQGPGANVLTF. The V call is TRBV18, the J call TRBJ2-6, with D possibly being TRBD1 (6 bases). CDR1 is KGHSH and CDR2 is LQKENI in the germline V gene. This CDR3 spans 16 amino acids. Between the trimmed V and J ends, which lost 3 bases and 2 bases, there was a span of 11 bases.

The rearrangement joins TRBV6-2 or TRBV6-3 to TRBJ2-1; D might be TRBD2 (7 bases). CDR1 and CDR2 from the germline V gene are MNHEY and SVGEGT. This CDR3 comprises 16 residues. The V end lost 0 bases, the J end lost 2 bases, and 11 bases lay between the germline ends. The CDR3 reads CASSYSGGGAYNEQFF. CDR3 DNA: TGTGCCAGCAGTTACTCGGGGGGGGGCGCCTACAATGAGCAGTTCTTC.

The chain has TRBV12-3 or TRBV12-4 and TRBJ1-1, with a weak D call TRBD1 (5 bases). V lost 3 bases and J 3 bases, leaving 14 bases between the germline ends. The CDR3 is 15 residues long. DNA of the CDR3: TGTGCCAGCAGTTTGGCACAAGTGGGGGACACTGAAGCTTTCTTT. Protein sequence: CASSLAQVGDTEAFF.

This rearrangement joins TRBV7-9 to TRBJ1-2, with 9 bases identical to TRBD1. Germline CDR1 is SEHNR and CDR2 is FQNEAQ (reference sequence). V shed 6 bases, J shed 8 bases, and the junction held 10 bases outside the gene matches. The CDR3 contains 14 residues. The DNA of the CDR3 is TGTGCCAGCAGACCCGGGGCTGACAGGGGGGGCTACACCTTC. It translates to CASRPGADRGGYTF. The complete variable domain, with remaining parts taken from reference TRBV7-9 and TRBJ1-2, reads DTGVSQNPRHKITKRGQNVTFRCDPISEHNRLYWYRQTLGQGPEFLTYFQNEAQLEKSRLLSDRFSAERPKGSFSTLEIQRTEQGDSAMYLCASRPGADRGGYTFGSGTRLTVV.

This clonotype was counted once. V and J are TRBV18 and TRBJ2-3; 7 bases match TRBD2. CDR1 is KGHSH and CDR2 is LQKENI in the germline V gene. The junction had 3 bases not matched to a gene; V was cut back by 0 bases and J by 6 bases. The CDR3 is 14 amino acids. CDR3 amino acids: CASSPPAGVDTQYF. The CDR3 region has the DNA TGTGCCAGCTCACCACCTGCGGGAGTGGATACGCAGTATTTT.

The chain employs TRBV5-1 and TRBJ2-1; 13 bases agree with TRBD2. The CDR3 totals 15 residues. J gave up 8 bases and V 4 bases, and 6 bases lay outside the gene matches. Germline lookup yields CDR1 SGHRS and CDR2 YFSETQ. In DNA form, the CDR3 reads TGCGCCAGCAGCCCCACTAGCGGGGGGGCTTATGAGCAGTTCTTC. It specifies CASSPTSGGAYEQFF.